This T cell receptor beta chain came from a study of T cells and copy number aberrations in small-cell lung cancer. Assay: immunoSEQ multiplex PCR; the TCRdb copy retains only in-frame clones and omits some. The table has 7,500 or so clones, around four fifths seen once. V was trimmed by 0 bases and J by 8 bases, leaving 17 bases between them. CDR3 length: 16 residues. The germline V gene has CDR1 MNHEY and CDR2 SMNVEV (reference sequence). Sequenced sample: normal tissue next to the tumor. This clonotype originated in a woman aged 45-59 years with small cell lung cancer. The rearrangement links TRBV27 to TRBJ1-3, with D perhaps TRBD1 (6 bases). CDR3 loop: CASSLSFWQGSDTIYF. The CDR3 DNA reads TGTGCCAGCAGTTTATCATTTTGGCAGGGGAGTGACACCATATATTTT.